Shown below are 24 T cell receptor beta chains from a single sample sequenced in a study of T cell responses to AZD1222 COVID-19 vaccine. Assay used: immunoSEQ multiplex PCR; TCRdb lists only in-frame clones, some missing. The data hold about 160,000 clones, with roughly 90% observed a single time. Sequences were derived from peripheral blood, sampled 28 days after the second AZD1222 dose. The receptors stem from an adult who received the AZD1222 COVID-19 vaccine.

In the case of this clone: The same CDR3 arises from other DNA sequences in this sample as well. This sequence joins TRBV5-5 and TRBJ1-5, with D perhaps TRBD1 (6 bases). V was shortened by 2 bases and J by 4 bases, with 10 bases between the two germline ends. Germline lookup yields CDR1 SGHKS and CDR2 YYEKEE (reference sequence). The CDR3 is 14 residues long. The CDR3 region has the DNA TGTGCCAGCAGCTTAGGAGGGGGAAATCAGCCCCAGCATTTT. Translating it yields CASSLGGGNQPQHF.

The CDR3 DNA reads as TGTGCCAGCAGCTTAGGGGGTCGTGGAGGCACAGATACGCAGTATTTT. It encodes CASSLGGRGGTDTQYF. The chain carries TRBV7-3 and TRBJ2-3; D tentatively fits TRBD1 or TRBD2 (5 bases each). Per germline, CDR1 SGHTA and CDR2 FQGTGA. The CDR3 is made up of 16 amino acids. Trimming pared 2 bases from V and 1 base from J, leaving 13 bases between.

This clone has only one observation. The chain employs TRBV25-1 and TRBJ1-4; possible D gene TRBD1, 5 bases. This CDR3 comprises 15 residues. Trimming left V 5 bases short and J 5 bases short, with 15 bases between. Looked up from germline, CDR1 is MGHDK and CDR2 is SYGVNS. The CDR3 loop reads CASSPSDRWNEKLFF. CDR3 DNA sequence: TGTGCCAGCAGTCCCTCAGACAGATGGAATGAAAAACTGTTTTTT.

The genes are TRBV10-3 and TRBJ2-7; TRBD2 aligns across 7 bases. CDR1 ENHRY and CDR2 SYGVKD come from the germline V gene. This CDR3 region has 14 residues. V shed 3 bases, J shed 2 bases, and the junction held 4 bases outside the gene matches. The CDR3 reads CAISEERGPYEQYF. The DNA of the CDR3 is TGTGCCATCAGTGAAGAGCGGGGCCCCTACGAGCAGTACTTC.

The V call is TRBV7-6, the J call TRBJ2-1, with D unresolved. The CDR3 covers 16 residues. Germline V gene data show CDR1 as SGHVS and CDR2 as FNYEAQ. The V gene lost 6 bases and the J gene lost 5 bases, with 20 bases spanning the gap. CDR3 in amino acids: CASSRAFSPTHNEQFF. The CDR3 DNA reads TGTGCCAGCAGTCGCGCGTTTTCTCCCACCCACAATGAGCAGTTCTTC. Full variable domain (outside the CDR3, taken from reference TRBV7-6 and TRBJ2-1): GAGVSQSPRYKVTKRGQDVALRCDPISGHVSLYWYRQALGQGPEFLTYFNYEAQQDKSGLPNDRFSAERPEGSISTLTIQRTEQRDSAMYRCASSRAFSPTHNEQFFGPGTRLTVL.

The V and J genes are TRBV5-1 and TRBJ2-6, with D possibly being TRBD1 or TRBD2 (5 bases each). This CDR3 comprises 19 residues. Per germline, CDR1 SGHRS and CDR2 YFSETQ. V was trimmed by 5 bases and J by 0 bases, leaving 21 bases between them. This CDR3 reads CASRGEWGLDSSGANVLTF. The DNA of the CDR3 is TGCGCCAGCAGAGGGGAGTGGGGCCTTGACAGCTCTGGGGCCAACGTCCTGACTTTC.

The gene calls are TRBV18 and TRBJ1-4; 8 bases map to TRBD1. Germline CDR1 reads KGHSH; CDR2 reads LQKENI. Unmatched junction bases numbered 6, after V lost 2 bases and J lost 4 bases. The CDR3 length is 16 residues. CDR3 loop: CASSPSQGAVNEKLFF. The CDR3 DNA is TGTGCCAGCTCACCATCCCAGGGGGCTGTTAATGAAAAACTGTTTTTT.

Concerning this clone itself: One junction end does not reproduce the germline sequence, and a read error may be involved. The chain carries TRBV4-2 and TRBJ2-5; 14 nucleotides match TRBD2. This CDR3 is built from 15 residues. The germline CDR1 and CDR2 sequences are LGHNA and YNFKEQ. The chain's CDR3 is CASSLGGLAGEAQYF. DNA for the CDR3: TGTGCCAGCAGCCTTGGGGGACTAGCGGGAGAGGCCCAGTACTTC.

The chain is built from TRBV12-5 and TRBJ2-1, with TRBD2 identical over 10 bases. Germline V CDR1 and CDR2: LGHNT, FRNRAP. V lost 0 bases, J lost 4 bases, and 18 bases stayed unmatched. CDR3 length: 21 residues. The CDR3 loop is CASGLVLLPVSGRSGYNEQFF. The DNA of the CDR3 is TGTGCTAGTGGTTTGGTACTCCTACCCGTTAGCGGGAGGAGTGGGTACAATGAGCAGTTCTTC.

DNA for the CDR3: TGTGCCAGCAGCTTAATTACCCGACCCCCCAGGGTCGCTGAAGCTTTCTTT. This gives the protein CASSLITRPPRVAEAFF. The chain couples TRBV7-2 to TRBJ1-1; a weak D match, TRBD1 (5 bases). The CDR3 consists of 17 residues. Trimming removed 2 bases from V and 6 bases from J, with 22 bases in between. CDR1 is SGHTA, CDR2 FQGNSA, per germline.

CDR3 residues: CASSPLTDEKLFF. For the CDR3, the DNA is TGTGCCAGCTCACCATTAACAGATGAAAAACTGTTTTTT. The rearrangement links TRBV18 to TRBJ1-4; D not resolved. Germline V CDR1 and CDR2: KGHSH, LQKENI. The CDR3 is 13 amino acids. V lost 2 bases and J 6 bases, leaving 7 bases between the germline ends.

This chain uses TRBV25-1 with TRBJ2-5; the D is unclear. In germline, CDR1 is MGHDK, CDR2 SYGVNS. V was shortened by 3 bases and J by 4 bases, with 3 bases between the two germline ends. The CDR3 length is 11 residues. In nucleotides, the CDR3 is TGTGCCAGCAGTGATCTAGAGACCCAGTACTTC. Translated, it gives CASSDLETQYF.

V gene TRBV19 combines with J gene TRBJ2-3; possible D gene TRBD1, 5 bases. V shed 6 bases and J shed 4 bases, with 8 bases lying between them. The CDR3 runs 12 residues. Germline assignment: CDR1 LNHDA and CDR2 SQIVND (reference sequence). The CDR3 coding sequence is TGTGCCAGTAGGATGGGGCCAGATACGCAGTATTTT. It is translated as CASRMGPDTQYF.

The rearrangement links TRBV2 to TRBJ2-1; D may correspond to TRBD1 or TRBD2 (5 bases each). Trimming took 8 bases from V and 0 from J, leaving 8 bases between them. Germline V gene data show CDR1 as SNHLY and CDR2 as FYNNEI. The CDR3 covers 13 residues. The CDR3 sequence: CASRDGSYNEQFF. The CDR3 DNA is TGTGCCAGCCGGGACGGCTCCTACAATGAGCAGTTCTTC. Full variable domain (remainder filled in from reference TRBV2 and TRBJ2-1): EPEVTQTPSHQVTQMGQEVILRCVPISNHLYFYWYRQILGQKVEFLVSFYNNEISEKSEIFDDQFSVERPDGSNFTLKIRSTKLEDSAMYFCASRDGSYNEQFFGPGTRLTVL.

This chain joins TRBV6-1 and TRBJ1-1; D unclear. Deletions cut 2 bases from V and 0 bases from J, with 1 base between. From germline, CDR1 is MNHNS and CDR2 SASEGT. The CDR3 spans 12 residues. The CDR3 loop reads CASSEMNTEAFF. The CDR3, as DNA: TGTGCCAGCAGTGAAATGAACACTGAAGCTTTCTTT.

The chain is built from TRBV9 and TRBJ1-1, with TRBD1 matching over 7 bases. Unmatched junction bases numbered 12, after V lost 6 bases and J lost 1 base. CDR1 and CDR2 (germline): SGDLS, YYNGEE. CDR3 size: 16 residues. The CDR3 region has the DNA TGTGCCAGCACGCGGGACAGCTATATTAGGAACACTGAAGCTTTCTTT. This codes for CASTRDSYIRNTEAFF.

The CDR3 loop reads CATSDPARAGGELFF. CDR3 DNA sequence: TGTGCCACCAGTGATCCAGCCAGGGCGGGCGGGGAGCTGTTTTTT. This chain uses TRBV24-1 with TRBJ2-2; D could derive from TRBD1 or TRBD2 (5 bases each). Trimming shortened V by 3 bases and J by 7 bases, and 14 bases separated the two germline ends. The CDR3 consists of 15 residues. Germline loops: CDR1 KGHDR, CDR2 SFDVKD.

The chain couples TRBV30 to TRBJ2-1; 11 bases fit TRBD2. The J segment lost 4 bases and the V segment lost 1 base, leaving 6 bases of the junction unmatched. The CDR3 contains 16 residues. The germline CDR1 and CDR2 sequences are GTSNPN and SVGIG (reference sequence). CDR3: CAWSGGGTSGYNEQFF. The CDR3 region has the DNA TGTGCCTGGAGTGGGGGTGGGACTAGCGGATACAATGAGCAGTTCTTC.

With respect to this clone: The sample contains more than one DNA sequence encoding this CDR3. The chain links TRBV9 to TRBJ1-5; TRBD1 might be the D (5 bases). Trimming pared 0 bases from V and 1 base from J, leaving 5 bases between. From germline, CDR1 is SGDLS and CDR2 YYNGEE. The CDR3 is made up of 14 amino acids. The CDR3 sequence: CASSVGDSNQPQHF. CDR3 DNA sequence: TGTGCCAGCAGCGTAGGGGACAGCAATCAGCCCCAGCATTTT.

This chain links TRBV11-2 with TRBJ2-5; D perhaps matches TRBD1 (7 bases). V was pared by 5 bases and J by 4 bases, with 17 bases between. Germline lookup yields CDR1 SGHAT and CDR2 FQNNGV. The CDR3 loop spans 15 amino acids. The CDR3 sequence: CASSRPTGRIETQYF. CDR3 coding DNA: TGTGCCAGCAGCCGCCCGACAGGGAGGATAGAGACCCAGTACTTC.

The chain couples TRBV5-5 to TRBJ1-1, with TRBD1 matching 8 bases. The V gene's germline CDR1 is SGHKS and CDR2 YYEKEE (reference sequence). V was clipped by 4 bases and J by 4 bases; unmatched bases: 6. This CDR3 region has 14 residues. The DNA for the CDR3 is TGTGCCAGCAGCGAGTCAGGGGGCGTCACTGAAGCTTTCTTT. This encodes CASSESGGVTEAFF.

In nucleotides, the CDR3 is TGTGCCAGCTCACCCCGCAGGGCGGGCTATGGCTACACCTTC. It yields the protein CASSPRRAGYGYTF. V usage is TRBV18 and J usage is TRBJ1-2; tentatively, D is TRBD1 (5 bases). The CDR3 consists of 14 residues. Trimming took off 3 bases at V and 4 bases at J, with 12 bases between the two ends. Looked up from germline, CDR1 is KGHSH and CDR2 is LQKENI.

The chain carries TRBV6-2 or TRBV6-3 and TRBJ2-1, with TRBD2 identical over 14 bases. CDR1 and CDR2 from the germline V gene are MNHEY and SVGEGT. After removal of 5 bases from V and 9 bases from J, the junction contained 12 bases not matched to a gene. The CDR3 loop spans 17 amino acids. The CDR3 nucleotides read TGTGCCAGCAGTCCCGGGACTAGCGGGAGTCAACAGCGTGAGCAGTTCTTC. It encodes CASSPGTSGSQQREQFF.

V gene TRBV5-1 combines with J gene TRBJ1-1; no clear D. The CDR3 length is 14 residues. The germline V and J ends were trimmed by 0 bases and 1 base, with 7 bases remaining between them. Germline V gene data show CDR1 as SGHRS and CDR2 as YFSETQ. In DNA form, the CDR3 reads TGCGCCAGCAGCTTGGAAATACAGAACACTGAAGCTTTCTTT. Translated, it gives CASSLEIQNTEAFF.